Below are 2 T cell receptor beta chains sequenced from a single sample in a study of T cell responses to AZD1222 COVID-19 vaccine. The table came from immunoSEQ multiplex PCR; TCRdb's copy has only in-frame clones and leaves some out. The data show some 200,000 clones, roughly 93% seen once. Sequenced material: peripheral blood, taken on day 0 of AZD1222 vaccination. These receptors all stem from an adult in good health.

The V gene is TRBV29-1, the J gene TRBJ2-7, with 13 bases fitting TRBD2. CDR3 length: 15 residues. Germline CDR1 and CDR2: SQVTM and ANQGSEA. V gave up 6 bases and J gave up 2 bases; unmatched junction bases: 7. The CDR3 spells CSVGLAGYGTYEQYF. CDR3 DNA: TGCAGCGTGGGACTAGCGGGGTATGGGACCTACGAGCAGTACTTC.

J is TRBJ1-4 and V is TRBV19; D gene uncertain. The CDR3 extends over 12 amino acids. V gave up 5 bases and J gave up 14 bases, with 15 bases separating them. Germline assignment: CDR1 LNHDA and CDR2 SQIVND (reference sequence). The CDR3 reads CASSLRTAALFF. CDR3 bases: TGTGCCAGTAGTTTACGGACGGCGGCCCTGTTTTTT.